This T cell receptor (beta chain) was sequenced during a study of CD8 T cells in ankylosing spondylitis. The study's findings and limits: Disease-linked clones were found to be CD8+ and relatively rare in peripheral blood. A motif of under ten highly homologous TCR beta variants was seen as apparently characteristic of ankylosing spondylitis blood. Clones linked to disease were reported to show significant enrichment in matched ankylosing spondylitis synovial fluid. Previous work reported some of these motif variants in the synovial fluid and blood of reactive arthritis.

A quantitative 5'-RACE method, one with molecular barcodes, was used to make TCR beta libraries. TCRdb called the 5' RACE reads again in MiXCR, with one record for every CDR3 protein. Of over 450,000 distinct CDR3 sequences detected, more than 9.5% appear once; the ten largest clones hold 6.8%. V trimming: 1 base; J trimming: 3 bases; junction bases outside the gene matches: 5. Germline CDR1 reads MGHRA; CDR2 reads YSYEKL. This CDR3 contains 15 residues. In regard to this clonotype: The antigen is unknown.

This chain joins TRBV4-1 and TRBJ1-1; 7 bases fit TRBD1. This clonotype was sampled from a male donor with ankylosing spondylitis. The sequenced sample consisted of blood, either unsorted or a sorted T cell fraction (not recorded which). The CDR3 nucleotides read TGCGCCAGCAGCCAAGTTGGGCAGGGGGACACTGAAGCTTTCTTT. It encodes CASSQVGQGDTEAFF.